A selection of T cell receptor beta chains follows, all from one sample in a study of T cell responses to AZD1222 COVID-19 vaccine. This table comes from immunoSEQ multiplex PCR, and its TCRdb copy is limited to in-frame clones, with some not included. The sample lists about 82,000 clones, around 87% occurring once. The specimen was peripheral blood, collected 28 days after the second AZD1222 dose. All receptors come from an adult who received the AZD1222 COVID-19 vaccine. CDR3s include the opening cysteine and the closing phenylalanine or tryptophan. D genes are given only for firm matches. The listing skips clone size in some rows; elsewhere it reads once, few, many or a size class.

cdr3_nt: TGTGCCAGCAGCCTTGGTGACAGGAACACAGATACGCAGTATTTT
cdr3_aa: CASSLGDRNTDTQYF
j_call: TRBJ2-3
clone_size: few
v_call: TRBV6-5
d_call: -

cdr3_nt: TGTGCCAGTAGACCCTGGGGTTGGGGCGAAAAACTGTTTTTT
cdr3_aa: CASRPWGWGEKLFF
j_call: TRBJ1-4
clone_size: -
v_call: TRBV19
d_call: -

cdr3_nt: TGCGCCAGCAGCCAAATCGGTGGACAGGGTGAAGCTTTCTTT
cdr3_aa: CASSQIGGQGEAFF
j_call: TRBJ1-1
clone_size: once
v_call: TRBV4-1
d_call: TRBD1

cdr3_nt: TGCGCCAGCAGCTTCGACGGGGGCCGGTATGGCTACACCTTC
cdr3_aa: CASSFDGGRYGYTF
j_call: TRBJ1-2
clone_size: -
v_call: TRBV5-1
d_call: -

cdr3_nt: TGTGCCTCCTCTCCAACAGGATTTAATGAAAAACTGTTTTTT
cdr3_aa: CASSPTGFNEKLFF
j_call: TRBJ1-4
clone_size: -
v_call: TRBV5-6
d_call: -

cdr3_nt: TGTGCCAGCAGTTCTAGAGCACAGGGGGTAAATAATTCACCCCTCCACTTT
cdr3_aa: CASSSRAQGVNNSPLHF
j_call: TRBJ1-6
clone_size: few
v_call: TRBV21-1
d_call: -

cdr3_nt: TGTGCCAGCAGTACGATTAAACAGGGGGTGGGCTACTTC
cdr3_aa: CASSTIKQGVGYF
j_call: TRBJ2-4
clone_size: -
v_call: TRBV2
d_call: TRBD1

cdr3_nt: TGTGCCAGCAGCTTAGCTCGGGGCTTATCAGAGACCCAGTACTTC
cdr3_aa: CASSLARGLSETQYF
j_call: TRBJ2-5
clone_size: -
v_call: TRBV7-6
d_call: -

cdr3_nt: TGTGCCAGTAGTGGAATCAGGACAGACAATGAGCAGTTCTTC
cdr3_aa: CASSGIRTDNEQFF
j_call: TRBJ2-1
clone_size: few
v_call: TRBV19
d_call: -

cdr3_nt: TGTGCCGTCCAAGAGCGGGGAACGGGGATCATGAACACTGAAGCTTTCTTT
cdr3_aa: CAVQERGTGIMNTEAFF
j_call: TRBJ1-1
clone_size: -
v_call: TRBV10-3
d_call: -

cdr3_nt: TGTGCCAGCAGTAGACAGGGGACATCTGGAAACACCATATATTTT
cdr3_aa: CASSRQGTSGNTIYF
j_call: TRBJ1-3
clone_size: -
v_call: TRBV6-5
d_call: TRBD1

cdr3_nt: TGTGCCAGCATTCAGGACAGGGGTCTGGGGACTAATGAAAAACTGTTTTTT
cdr3_aa: CASIQDRGLGTNEKLFF
j_call: TRBJ1-4
clone_size: -
v_call: TRBV2
d_call: TRBD1

cdr3_nt: TGTGCCAGCAGCTTGGGTGTTGACGAGCAGTACTTC
cdr3_aa: CASSLGVDEQYF
j_call: TRBJ2-7
clone_size: -
v_call: TRBV5-6
d_call: -

cdr3_nt: TGTGCCAGCAGCCCCAGGACAGGGAACACTGAAGCTTTCTTT
cdr3_aa: CASSPRTGNTEAFF
j_call: TRBJ1-1
clone_size: -
v_call: TRBV7-2
d_call: TRBD1

cdr3_nt: TGTGCCAGCTCACCATTGGCACCCCAGGGCAATTCACCCCTCCACTTT
cdr3_aa: CASSPLAPQGNSPLHF
j_call: TRBJ1-6
clone_size: few
v_call: TRBV18
d_call: -

cdr3_nt: TGTGCCAGCAGGGGCACAGGTCGCGGCTACGAGCAGTACTTC
cdr3_aa: CASRGTGRGYEQYF
j_call: TRBJ2-7
clone_size: -
v_call: TRBV7-3
d_call: -

cdr3_nt: TGTGCCAGCAGCAAGTCAGGGGTCGATCAGCCCCAGCATTTT
cdr3_aa: CASSKSGVDQPQHF
j_call: TRBJ1-5
clone_size: -
v_call: TRBV21-1
d_call: -

cdr3_nt: TGTGCCTGGAGTGCGGGCCCTAATAAGGGAAAACTGTTTTTT
cdr3_aa: CAWSAGPNKGKLFF
j_call: TRBJ1-4
clone_size: -
v_call: TRBV30
d_call: -

cdr3_nt: TGTGCCAGCTCAGCCGGGGTTCCAGGGTCGCCCTATGGCTACACCTTC
cdr3_aa: CASSAGVPGSPYGYTF
j_call: TRBJ1-2
clone_size: -
v_call: TRBV18
d_call: -

cdr3_nt: TGTGCCAGCAGCTTATTTGGAGCAGATACGCAGTATTTT
cdr3_aa: CASSLFGADTQYF
j_call: TRBJ2-3
clone_size: -
v_call: TRBV7-2
d_call: -